One and the same sample provided the 17 T cell receptor beta chains below, sequenced in a study of vaccination and CD4 T cells after COVID-19. Their antigens are not known. Treatment here: 10-day PBMC culture with coronavirus spike peptide pools or control peptides (ViraFEST assay). At the Johns Hopkins FTIC core, DNA taken from cultured CD4+ T cells was sequenced by way of the Oncomine TCR Beta short-read assay. From the PCR reads, TCRdb called clonotypes with MiXCR, one entry per CDR3 protein. The sample gives about 16,000 distinct CDR3 sequences, about 56% of which show up once; 7.4% is in the top ten. The sequencing input was CD4+ T cells from blood, cultured in vitro. The receptors derive from a human donor who had recovered from COVID-19.

The chain recombines TRBV30 with TRBJ2-3, with 7 positions matching TRBD1. CDR1 GTSNPN and CDR2 SVGIG come from the germline V gene (reference sequence). V dropped 0 bases and J dropped 4; count of bases not matched to a gene: 1. This CDR3 has 13 amino acids. The CDR3 here is CAWSVGGPDTQYF. In DNA, the CDR3 is TGTGCCTGGAGTGTAGGGGGCCCAGATACGCAGTATTTT. Using reference TRBV30 and TRBJ2-3 for the parts outside the CDR3, the full variable domain is SQTIHQWPATLVQPVGSPLSLECTVEGTSNPNLYWYRQAAGRGLQLLFYSVGIGQISSEVPQNLSASRPQDRQFILSSKKLLLSDSGFYLCAWSVGGPDTQYFGPGTRLTVL.

The chain is built from TRBV6-2 or TRBV6-3 and TRBJ2-7; D ambiguous. Germline assignment: CDR1 MNHEY and CDR2 SVGEGT. V was trimmed by 2 bases and J by 4 bases, leaving 15 bases between them. The CDR3 length is 15 residues. The CDR3 here is CASSYEPRRWYEQYF. CDR3 in DNA: TGTGCCAGCAGTTACGAACCAAGGCGGTGGTACGAGCAGTACTTC.

This clonotype was seen a few times. The chain employs TRBV20-1 and TRBJ1-2; possible D gene TRBD1, 5 bases. V shed 6 bases and J shed 6 bases, with 17 bases lying between them. Germline values: CDR1 DFQATT, CDR2 SNEGSKA (reference sequence). This CDR3 is built from 13 residues. The CDR3 sequence is CSAPLTDSNGYTF. CDR3 bases: TGCAGTGCCCCTCTGACAGATAGTAATGGCTACACCTTC.

This chain links TRBV6-2 or TRBV6-3 with TRBJ1-1; 11 bases map to TRBD1. Germline-derived CDR1 and CDR2 are MNHEY and SVGEGT. The CDR3 runs to 19 residues. The junction had 16 bases not matched to a gene; V was cut back by 2 bases and J by 5 bases. The chain's CDR3 is CASSYPGQGVYTLSTEAFF. CDR3 nucleotide sequence: TGTGCCAGCAGTTACCCGGGACAGGGGGTTTACACGCTTTCAACTGAAGCTTTCTTT.

J is TRBJ2-3 and V is TRBV20-1, with 7 bases identical to TRBD1. V lost 1 base and J lost 2; bases outside the gene matches: 6. This CDR3 has 15 residues. Germline CDR1 and CDR2: DFQATT and SNEGSKA (reference sequence). The DNA of the CDR3 is TGCAGTGCTAGAGCGGACAGGAGATACACAGATACGCAGTATTTT. Translated, it gives CSARADRRYTDTQYF.

The table lists this clonotype with a few counts. The chain links TRBV21-1 to TRBJ1-6; the DNA was not compared with TRBD1, the D call given in the table. TRBV21-1 counts as a pseudogene. This CDR3 region has 15 residues. Here the CDR3 reads CASKFRQHAPSALHF. In DNA form, the CDR3 reads TGTGCCAGCAAGTTTAGACAGCACGCACCTTCAGCCCTCCACTTT.

This chain uses TRBV20-1 with TRBJ2-3; the match to TRBD1 covers 10 bases. The CDR3 covers 15 residues. V trimming: 6 bases; J trimming: 4 bases; junction bases outside the gene matches: 10. The germline V gene has CDR1 DFQATT and CDR2 SNEGSKA (reference sequence). DNA of the CDR3: TGCAGTGCCGCGCGAGGACAGGGGGACGCAGATACGCAGTATTTT. It translates to CSAARGQGDADTQYF.

V and J are TRBV6-5 and TRBJ2-7; D is unresolved. Germline values: CDR1 MNHEY, CDR2 SVGAGI. Trimming cost V 4 bases and J 2 bases, with 6 bases left between them. This CDR3 has 12 amino acids. In DNA form, the CDR3 reads TGTGCCAGCAGTTGGTCGGCCTACGAGCAGTACTTC. Residues: CASSWSAYEQYF.

The chain joins TRBV6-1 to TRBJ2-7, with D tentatively TRBD2 (7 bases). The CDR3 is 15 residues long. Trimming stripped 11 bases from V and 2 bases from J, with 22 bases between. CDR1 and CDR2 from the germline V gene are MNHNS and SASEGT. CDR3 in amino acids: CASHPRGGLPYEQYF. The DNA of the CDR3 is TGTGCCTCTCACCCGAGGGGGGGGTTACCCTACGAGCAGTACTTC.

This chain joins TRBV5-1 and TRBJ2-1, with D possibly being TRBD1 (5 bases). Per germline, CDR1 SGHRS and CDR2 YFSETQ. The CDR3 contains 11 residues. V was trimmed by 5 bases and J by 10 bases, leaving 10 bases between them. In nucleotides, the CDR3 is TGCGCCAGCAGGCTGGGGCCCGAGCAGTTCTTC. Protein product: CASRLGPEQFF.

With regard to this clonotype: Sequence at one end of the junction differs from germline and may be a read error. The chain recombines TRBV20-1 with TRBJ2-5; 9 positions match TRBD1. The germline V gene encodes CDR1 DFQATT and CDR2 SNEGSKA (reference sequence). CDR3 length equals 13 residues. The CDR3 DNA sequence: TGCAGCGCTAACAGGGGGCCGCAAGAGACCCAGTACTTC. As protein: CSANRGPQETQYF.

This chain links TRBV7-2 with TRBJ1-2; D is uncertain. The CDR3 runs to 15 residues. V dropped 5 bases and J dropped 10 bases, with 23 bases sitting between them. CDR1 and CDR2 from the germline V gene are SGHTA and FQGNSA. Written as DNA, the CDR3 is TGTGCCAGCAGCGCCCCTCCTCGCCCTCCTCTATCCTACACCTTC. This translates into CASSAPPRPPLSYTF.

This clonotype was observed a few times. The rearrangement uses TRBV27 and TRBJ2-7; unclear D gene. CDR3 length: 13 amino acids. Trimming shortened V by 3 bases and J by 0 bases, and 6 bases separated the two germline ends. CDR1 is MNHEY, CDR2 SMNVEV, per germline (reference sequence). CDR3 nucleotide sequence: TGTGCCAGCAGTTTTTCAAACTCCTACGAGCAGTACTTC. Encoded protein: CASSFSNSYEQYF.

The chain joins TRBV5-4 to TRBJ1-1; no firm D call. Trimming took 2 bases from V and 5 from J, leaving 10 bases between them. Germline CDR1 SGHNT, CDR2 YYREEE (reference sequence). The CDR3 contains 13 residues. Here the CDR3 DNA reads TGTGCCAGCAGCTTCAGTTTGGGGACTGAAGCTTTCTTT. It yields the protein CASSFSLGTEAFF.

A few counts support this clonotype. This chain links TRBV7-3 with TRBJ1-3, with 7 nucleotides matching TRBD1. The V gene end was trimmed by 4 bases and the J gene end by 0 bases; junction bases not matched to a gene: 9. CDR1 SGHTA and CDR2 FQGTGA come from the germline V gene. The CDR3 totals 17 residues. The CDR3, as DNA: TGTGCCAGCAGCTCGCCGGGACAGTCCTACTCTGGAAACACCATATATTTT. It translates to CASSSPGQSYSGNTIYF. The complete variable domain, with remaining parts taken from reference TRBV7-3 and TRBJ1-3, reads GAGVSQTPSNKVTEKGKYVELRCDPISGHTALYWYRQSLGQGPEFLIYFQGTGAADDSGLPNDRFFAVRPEGSVSTLKIQRTERGDSAVYLCASSSPGQSYSGNTIYFGEGSWLTVV.

The V and J genes are TRBV30 and TRBJ2-7; D may be TRBD2 (5 bases). The germline V and J ends were trimmed by 3 bases and 2 bases, with 14 bases remaining between them. Germline CDR1 is GTSNPN and CDR2 is SVGIG (reference sequence). This CDR3 has 14 amino acids. The CDR3 region has the DNA TGTGCCTGGAGAAAGGAGGAGGATACCTACGAGCAGTACTTC. This encodes CAWRKEEDTYEQYF.

J is TRBJ2-7 and V is TRBV12-3 or TRBV12-4, with a tentative D call TRBD2 (6 bases). The CDR3 consists of 14 residues. Trimming took off 1 base at V and 0 bases at J, with 7 bases between the two ends. The CDR3 protein is CASSLGGTSYEQYF. The CDR3 DNA sequence: TGTGCCAGCAGTTTAGGCGGGACCTCCTACGAGCAGTACTTC.